Each of the 13 T cell receptor beta chains below was sequenced from the same sample in a study of blood T cells in healthy people across ages. Then a second PCR, running about 6 to 11 cycles, was carried out with a sample-barcoded 5' primer and a J-beta primer mix. TCRdb ran MiXCR on the 5' RACE reads and lists one entry per CDR3 protein. The table lists hundreds of thousands of distinct CDR3 sequences, under 65% of them singletons. Sequencing used blood. The receptors shown here come from an elderly woman in good health.

Ten or more counts support this clonotype. V gene TRBV7-9 combines with J gene TRBJ2-1; D not resolved. V gave up 4 bases and J gave up 0 bases, with 13 bases separating them. Germline V CDR1 and CDR2: SEHNR, FQNEAQ (reference sequence). There are 16 residues in the CDR3. As DNA, the CDR3 is TGTGCCAGCAGCTCCGGTAGAGTTCTCTCCTACAATGAGCAGTTCTTC. Amino acid sequence: CASSSGRVLSYNEQFF.

In regard to this clonotype: Germline and junction disagree at one end, which may indicate a read error. This chain joins TRBV24-1 and TRBJ2-1; 7 bases are shared with TRBD2. From germline, CDR1 is KGHDR and CDR2 SFDVKD. CDR3 length: 14 residues. CDR3 residues: CATRGAGVDNERFF. The CDR3 DNA reads as TGTGCCACCAGGGGTGCGGGAGTGGACAATGAGCGGTTCTTC.

This clonotype was counted ten times or more. This chain connects TRBV2 to TRBJ2-3; the D is unclear. V dropped 8 bases and J dropped 6 bases, with 9 bases sitting between them. The CDR3 runs to 11 residues. The germline CDR1 and CDR2 sequences are SNHLY and FYNNEI. The CDR3 sequence is CASSFQDTQYF. For the CDR3, the DNA is TGTGCCAGCTCCTTTCAGGATACGCAGTATTTT.

The V call is TRBV2, the J call TRBJ2-2; D is undetermined. Germline V CDR1 and CDR2: SNHLY, FYNNEI. The CDR3 is 13 amino acids. V was cut by 6 bases and J by 4 bases, with 9 bases left in between. The CDR3 DNA is TGTGCCAGCAGAAAAGAGATCACCGGGGAGCTGTTTTTT. As protein: CASRKEITGELFF.

CDR3 sequence reads: CASSPMGQANYGYTF. The CDR3 DNA reads TGTGCCAGCAGCCCCATGGGACAGGCTAACTATGGCTACACCTTC. The chain joins TRBV7-2 to TRBJ1-2, with 8 bases lining up with TRBD1. V shed 5 bases, J shed 0 bases, and the junction held 5 bases outside the gene matches. The CDR3 is 15 residues long. Germline V gives CDR1 SGHTA, CDR2 FQGNSA.

This clonotype was seen a few times. V usage is TRBV12-3 or TRBV12-4 and J usage is TRBJ1-1; no definite D call. This CDR3 region has 11 residues. V shed 3 bases and J shed 7 bases, with 6 bases lying between them. The CDR3 DNA is TGTGCCAGCAGTTTTCGCCGTGAAGCTTTCTTT. Amino acid sequence: CASSFRREAFF.

This clonotype was seen repeatedly, ten times or more. The rearrangement uses TRBV4-1 and TRBJ2-1; 10 bases are a match to TRBD2. V was pared by 2 bases and J by 2 bases, with 9 bases of the junction left unmatched. The CDR3 has 18 amino acids. Germline assignment: CDR1 MGHRA and CDR2 YSYEKL. The chain's CDR3 is CASSQNLPLAGAYNEQFF. In DNA, the CDR3 is TGCGCCAGCAGCCAAAACCTCCCCCTAGCGGGAGCCTACAATGAGCAGTTCTTC.

This clonotype was recorded a few times. J is TRBJ1-5 and V is TRBV28; unclear D gene. The CDR3 runs to 15 residues. Germline CDR1 and CDR2: MDHEN and SYDVKM. V dropped 5 bases and J dropped 7 bases, with 18 bases sitting between them. The CDR3 spells CASSLLGGLGQPQHF. In DNA, the CDR3 is TGTGCCAGCAGTCTCCTCGGAGGGTTGGGACAGCCCCAGCATTTT.

With regard to this clonotype: A much more abundant neighbour one base away suggests this may be a read error. The J gene is TRBJ2-5, the V gene TRBV29-1; D gene unclear. Trimming cost V 7 bases and J 11 bases, with 20 bases left between them. This CDR3 spans 12 amino acids. Germline V gene sequence: CDR1 SQVTM, CDR2 ANQGSEA. Here the CDR3 reads CSARLLYNEQYF. The CDR3 nucleotides read TGCAGCGCCCGATTGCTGTACAATGAGCAGTACTTC.

The V and J genes are TRBV20-1 and TRBJ2-1; 7 bases match TRBD2. Trimming cost V 1 base and J 8 bases; bases outside gene matches: 14. Germline assignment: CDR1 DFQATT and CDR2 SNEGSKA (reference sequence). CDR3 length equals 16 residues. The chain's CDR3 is CSARGGGGGLGDEQFF. The CDR3 nucleotides read TGCAGTGCTAGAGGGGGGGGTGGCGGCCTAGGGGATGAGCAGTTCTTC.

CDR3 protein: CATSTGTGVGQPQHF. CDR3 nucleotide sequence: TGTGCCACCAGCACCGGGACAGGGGTAGGTCAGCCCCAGCATTTT. V usage is TRBV15 and J usage is TRBJ1-5, with 10 bases matching TRBD1. The CDR3 has 15 residues. CDR1 and CDR2 (germline): LNHNV, YYDKDF (reference sequence). With V trimmed by 4 bases and J by 6 bases, 6 bases remained unmatched.

The genes are TRBV5-6 and TRBJ2-3; 10 bases are shared with TRBD2. CDR3 size: 16 residues. The trim removed 3 bases at V and 4 bases at J, leaving 8 bases unmatched. From germline, CDR1 is SGHDT and CDR2 YYEEEE. For the CDR3, the DNA is TGTGCCAGCAGCTGGGGACTAAGCGGGGGGGCAGATACGCAGTATTTT. This translates into CASSWGLSGGADTQYF.

This clonotype was counted many times. This chain links TRBV5-1 with TRBJ1-1; the D gene is possibly TRBD1 (5 bases). This CDR3 is built from 16 residues. CDR1 SGHRS and CDR2 YFSETQ come from the germline V gene. Trimming stripped 5 bases from V and 1 base from J, with 18 bases between. The CDR3 protein is CASRARTDKTNTEAFF. In nucleotides, the CDR3 is TGCGCCAGCAGAGCCAGAACGGACAAGACGAACACTGAAGCTTTCTTT.